The 30 T cell receptor beta chains below were found in one sample sequenced in a study of shared clonotypes between healthy human individuals (dated by TCRdb to the early 2020s). The method behind the library was the immunoSEQ multiplex PCR assay. This immuneACCESS table, as held by TCRdb, lists in-frame sequences with V and J called but not all clones. Of the missing ones, under half trace to an unresolved V gene in checked studies; the others have no known cause. The sample table records approximately 2,300,000 clones; less than 95% of these occur just once. About 0.41% of the sample is in the top ten clones. Sequencing input: naive CD4+ T cells from PBMCs. The sample's cell subset or site label, in plain terms: CD45RA+ positively selected. These TCRs come from a young man in good health. Some clones in this sample may be carry-over from other donors' samples.

The V gene is TRBV6-4, the J gene TRBJ2-7; 8 positions agree with TRBD2. The CDR3 totals 16 residues. CDR1 is MRHNA and CDR2 is SNTAGT in the germline V gene. V trimming: 4 bases; J trimming: 0 bases; junction bases outside the gene matches: 8. The chain's CDR3 is CASSALLADFSYEQYF. The DNA for the CDR3 is TGTGCCAGCAGTGCCCTACTAGCGGACTTCTCCTACGAGCAGTACTTC.

This chain joins TRBV28 and TRBJ2-1; perhaps TRBD2 as D (6 bases). This CDR3 comprises 13 residues. The V end was cut by 8 bases, the J end by 6 bases, with 14 bases between. Per the germline V gene, CDR1 is MDHEN and CDR2 is SYDVKM. In DNA form, the CDR3 reads TGTGCCAGCGGACAACTAGCAGGCAATGAGCAGTTCTTC. Residues: CASGQLAGNEQFF. Looking up the rest from reference TRBV28 and TRBJ2-1 gives the full variable domain: DVKVTQSSRYLVKRTGEKVFLECVQDMDHENMFWYRQDPGLGLRLIYFSYDVKMKEKGDIPEGYSVSREKKERFSLILESASTNQTSMYLCASGQLAGNEQFFGPGTRLTVL.

V gene TRBV27 combines with J gene TRBJ2-1; 12 bases are shared with TRBD2. Trimming took 6 bases from V and 7 from J; bases not matched to a gene: 13. The V gene's germline CDR1 is MNHEY and CDR2 SMNVEV (reference sequence). The CDR3 sequence is 17 residues long. Here the CDR3 reads CASSSTSGRPPGNEQFF. CDR3 sequence (DNA): TGTGCCAGCAGCTCCACTAGCGGGAGGCCCCCGGGGAATGAGCAGTTCTTC.

The V gene is TRBV11-1, the J gene TRBJ2-1; 12 bases match TRBD2. Germline values: CDR1 SGHAT, CDR2 FQDESV (reference sequence). Trimming took 0 bases from V and 8 from J; bases not matched to a gene: 5. The CDR3 is made up of 16 amino acids. CDR3 sequence reads: CASSLAPLAGGDEQFF. The CDR3, as DNA: TGTGCCAGCAGCTTAGCCCCACTAGCGGGAGGCGATGAGCAGTTCTTC.

The V gene is TRBV28, the J gene TRBJ2-3; the D gene is possibly TRBD2 (5 bases). The CDR3 covers 12 residues. CDR1 and CDR2 from the germline V gene are MDHEN and SYDVKM. Trimming took off 10 bases at V and 1 base at J, with 9 bases between the two ends. CDR3 loop: CANSGGTDTQYF. In DNA, the CDR3 is TGTGCCAACAGCGGAGGCACAGATACGCAGTATTTT.

The chain recombines TRBV7-9 with TRBJ1-1; a possible D gene is TRBD1 (6 bases). CDR1 is SEHNR, CDR2 FQNEAQ, per germline (reference sequence). The V end lost 4 bases, the J end lost 4 bases, and 16 bases lay between the germline ends. The CDR3 totals 15 residues. In nucleotides, the CDR3 is TGTGCCAGCAGCTCACAGGGCTTCTCGGGCACTGAAGCTTTCTTT. It codes for CASSSQGFSGTEAFF.

The chain recombines TRBV20-1 with TRBJ1-5; no firm D call. Germline CDR1 and CDR2: DFQATT and SNEGSKA (reference sequence). The germline V and J ends were trimmed by 6 bases and 9 bases, with 12 bases remaining between them. The CDR3 is 11 residues long. DNA for the CDR3: TGCAGTGCCCGAATTGGAGGGCCCCAGCATTTT. It yields the protein CSARIGGPQHF.

CDR3 nucleotides: TGTGCCAGCAGTTACGAGTCTTACTATGGCTACACCTTC. This gives the protein CASSYESYYGYTF. The gene calls are TRBV6-6 and TRBJ1-2; D is uncertain. The CDR3 length is 13 residues. Deletions cut 2 bases from V and 3 bases from J, with 7 bases between. The germline gives CDR1 MNHNY, CDR2 SVGAGI (reference sequence).

This chain joins TRBV7-3 and TRBJ2-3, with 14 nucleotides matching TRBD2. Trimming at V came to 5 bases and at J to 3 bases, leaving 7 bases not matched to a gene. The CDR3 totals 17 residues. Germline V gene data show CDR1 as SGHTA and CDR2 as FQGTGA. CDR3 amino acids: CASSPGLAGVRTDTQYF. The CDR3 DNA follows: TGTGCCAGCAGCCCGGGACTAGCGGGAGTTAGAACAGATACGCAGTATTTT.

The rearrangement joins TRBV10-3 to TRBJ2-7, with D uncertain. The CDR3 runs to 14 residues. Germline V gene sequence: CDR1 ENHRY, CDR2 SYGVKD. The germline V and J ends were trimmed by 0 bases and 2 bases, with 8 bases remaining between them. CDR3 amino acids: CAISESDKPYEQYF. In DNA form, the CDR3 reads TGTGCCATCAGTGAGTCCGACAAACCCTACGAGCAGTACTTC.

V and J are TRBV19 and TRBJ2-1; D is possibly TRBD1 (6 bases). CDR3 length equals 14 residues. CDR1 is LNHDA, CDR2 SQIVND, per germline (reference sequence). V was trimmed by 8 bases and J by 1 base, leaving 12 bases between them. The CDR3 sequence: CASATGSSYNEQFF. DNA for the CDR3: TGTGCCAGTGCCACAGGGTCTTCCTACAATGAGCAGTTCTTC.

This clone appeared a single time. The chain links TRBV28 to TRBJ1-2; D is uncertain. V was clipped by 6 bases and J by 4 bases, with 18 bases between them. Looked up from germline, CDR1 is MDHEN and CDR2 is SYDVKM. The CDR3 is 15 amino acids. This CDR3 reads CASSPSPGNRYGYTF. As DNA, the CDR3 is TGTGCCAGCAGCCCGTCCCCCGGGAATCGCTATGGCTACACCTTC.

The chain combines TRBV2 with TRBJ2-1; 10 nucleotides line up with TRBD1. The ends lost 5 bases at V and 9 bases at J; junction bases unmatched: 10. The CDR3 runs to 15 residues. The germline CDR1 and CDR2 sequences are SNHLY and FYNNEI. In DNA, the CDR3 is TGTGCCAGCAGTAGCCCGGGACAGGGGCAAGTTGAGCAGTTCTTC. Amino acid sequence: CASSSPGQGQVEQFF.

Regarding this clone: The same CDR3 also results from other DNA sequences found in this sample. The rearrangement uses TRBV5-1 and TRBJ2-7; no clear D. The V and J ends lost 4 bases and 1 base respectively, with 12 bases between them. The CDR3 runs to 14 residues. Germline-derived CDR1 and CDR2 are SGHRS and YFSETQ. CDR3 bases: TGCGCCAGCAGCCTGGTGGGTCCGTCCTACGAGCAGTACTTC. Encoded protein: CASSLVGPSYEQYF.

The chain is built from TRBV2 and TRBJ2-3; 8 bases match TRBD2. There are 15 residues in the CDR3. Germline values: CDR1 SNHLY, CDR2 FYNNEI. V dropped 6 bases and J dropped 1; count of bases not matched to a gene: 6. CDR3 loop: CASSPFSGGTDTQYF. DNA of the CDR3: TGTGCCAGCAGCCCCTTTAGCGGGGGCACAGATACGCAGTATTTT.

Details on this clone: Other nucleotide sequences in the sample specify the same CDR3. The CDR3 loop is CASSQTGLNQPQHF. CDR3 in DNA: TGTGCCAGCAGCCAGACAGGGTTAAATCAGCCCCAGCATTTT. The V gene is TRBV7-2, the J gene TRBJ1-5; 7 nucleotides match TRBD1. The CDR3 contains 14 residues. In germline, CDR1 is SGHTA, CDR2 FQGNSA. J gave up 4 bases and V 5 bases, and 5 bases lay outside the gene matches.

In its sample, this clone was seen a few times. The CDR3 DNA sequence: TGTGCCAGCTCACCGATTACGGGACAGGGGGTCTATGGCTACACCTTC. It yields the protein CASSPITGQGVYGYTF. This sequence joins TRBV18 and TRBJ1-2; TRBD1 aligns across 11 bases. The germline V gene has CDR1 KGHSH and CDR2 LQKENI. This CDR3 comprises 16 residues. After removal of 3 bases from V and 4 bases from J, the junction contained 7 bases not matched to a gene.

The V gene is TRBV10-2, the J gene TRBJ2-3; 10 nucleotides align to TRBD2. Germline V lookup: CDR1 WSHSY, CDR2 SAAADI. Trimming at V came to 3 bases and at J to 3 bases, leaving 6 bases not matched to a gene. The CDR3 is 16 residues long. CDR3 nucleotide sequence: TGCGCCAGCAGTGATCACAGCGGGAGGGCGACAGATACGCAGTATTTT. The encoded protein is CASSDHSGRATDTQYF.

The V and J genes are TRBV28 and TRBJ2-3; 8 bases are shared with TRBD2. Looked up from germline, CDR1 is MDHEN and CDR2 is SYDVKM. The CDR3 runs 16 residues. Trimming took 6 bases from V and 5 from J; bases not matched to a gene: 13. CDR3 in DNA: TGTGCCAGCAGGTCCTTAGCGGGAAGCATGGAAGATACGCAGTATTTT. This translates into CASRSLAGSMEDTQYF.

The chain carries TRBV7-8 and TRBJ2-2, with TRBD2 identical over 8 bases. V shed 5 bases, J shed 1 base, and the junction held 3 bases outside the gene matches. The CDR3 is made up of 15 amino acids. Per the germline V gene, CDR1 is SGHVS and CDR2 is FQNEAQ. This CDR3 reads CASSPGGGNTGELFF. The CDR3 DNA reads TGTGCCAGCAGCCCCGGGGGGGGGAACACCGGGGAGCTGTTTTTT. The full variable domain, its missing parts supplied by reference TRBV7-8 and TRBJ2-2, is GAGVSQSPRYKVAKRGQDVALRCDPISGHVSLFWYQQALGQGPEFLTYFQNEAQLDKSGLPSDRFFAERPEGSVSTLKIQRTQQEDSAVYLCASSPGGGNTGELFFGEGSRLTVL.

Written as DNA, the CDR3 is TGTGCCAGCAGCGCAGCAGGGGGGACCTACGAGCAGTACTTC. Amino acids: CASSAAGGTYEQYF. The rearrangement links TRBV7-9 to TRBJ2-7, with a possible D match to TRBD1 (7 bases). CDR1 and CDR2 from the germline V gene are SEHNR and FQNEAQ (reference sequence). Between the trimmed V and J ends, which lost 5 bases and 2 bases, there was a span of 13 bases. The CDR3 contains 14 residues. Variable domain in full (rest from reference TRBV7-9 and TRBJ2-7): DTGVSQNPRHKITKRGQNVTFRCDPISEHNRLYWYRQTLGQGPEFLTYFQNEAQLEKSRLLSDRFSAERPKGSFSTLEIQRTEQGDSAMYLCASSAAGGTYEQYFGPGTRLTVT.

The chain joins TRBV5-4 to TRBJ2-5, with D tentatively TRBD2 (5 bases). This CDR3 is built from 14 residues. V lost 0 bases and J lost 5, with 11 bases in between. CDR1 and CDR2 from the germline V gene are SGHNT and YYREEE (reference sequence). CDR3 sequence: CASSLAAGDETQYF. The CDR3 DNA is TGTGCCAGCAGCTTGGCCGCGGGTGATGAGACCCAGTACTTC.

J is TRBJ1-1 and V is TRBV6-1; a possible D gene is TRBD1 (6 bases). Trimming removed 8 bases at V and 0 bases at J, with 10 bases between. CDR1 is MNHNS and CDR2 is SASEGT in the germline V gene. The CDR3 is 13 residues long. CDR3 sequence: CASGGALNTEAFF. The CDR3 DNA reads as TGTGCCAGCGGGGGGGCCCTGAACACTGAAGCTTTCTTT.

In its sample, this clone was seen once. The chain is built from TRBV7-2 and TRBJ2-1; 9 nucleotides line up with TRBD2. The J segment lost 2 bases and the V segment lost 4 bases, leaving 3 bases of the junction unmatched. CDR3 length: 15 amino acids. CDR1 and CDR2 (germline): SGHTA, FQGNSA. The CDR3 DNA reads as TGTGCCAGCAGCTCCGGACTAGCGACCTACAATGAGCAGTTCTTC. Its translation: CASSSGLATYNEQFF.

The CDR3 here is CASSYGQGDAFF. CDR3 bases: TGTGCCAGCAGTTACGGACAGGGTGACGCTTTCTTT. The chain joins TRBV6-6 to TRBJ1-1, with 8 bases lining up with TRBD1. The CDR3 is 12 amino acids. Per the germline V gene, CDR1 is MNHNY and CDR2 is SVGAGI (reference sequence). Trimming took 2 bases from V and 11 from J; bases not matched to a gene: 4.

The rearrangement links TRBV29-1 to TRBJ2-5; D possibly corresponds to TRBD1 (5 bases). This CDR3 is built from 12 residues. V dropped 3 bases and J dropped 5 bases, with 10 bases sitting between them. Germline CDR1 reads SQVTM; CDR2 reads ANQGSEA. Here the CDR3 reads CSVDRDGETQYF. DNA for the CDR3: TGCAGCGTTGACAGGGATGGTGAGACCCAGTACTTC.

This chain uses TRBV10-1 with TRBJ2-1; 7 bases align to TRBD2. The J segment lost 7 bases and the V segment lost 9 bases, leaving 15 bases of the junction unmatched. Germline lookup yields CDR1 WNHNN and CDR2 SYGVQD (reference sequence). The CDR3 has 15 residues. The CDR3 DNA reads TGCGCCAGACCCAGGGAGCCGACTAGCATGAATGAGCAGTTCTTC. Amino acid sequence: CARPREPTSMNEQFF.

The CDR3 DNA follows: TGTGCCACCAGCAGAGATGGCCCGTTGGATGTATGGGGCGGGACTGAAGCTTTCTTT. It yields the protein CATSRDGPLDVWGGTEAFF. The chain uses TRBV15 and TRBJ1-1; D is possibly TRBD1 (5 bases). CDR1 is LNHNV and CDR2 is YYDKDF in the germline V gene (reference sequence). The length of the CDR3 is 19 residues. V shed 0 bases and J shed 5 bases, with 25 bases lying between them.

The chain is built from TRBV29-1 and TRBJ2-7; D possibly uses TRBD1 or TRBD2 (5 bases each). This CDR3 has 13 residues. The V gene lost 7 bases and the J gene lost 7 bases, with 20 bases spanning the gap. CDR1 SQVTM and CDR2 ANQGSEA come from the germline V gene. The CDR3 protein is CSARGWGVEEQYF. The CDR3 DNA follows: TGCAGCGCGAGGGGATGGGGAGTAGAGGAGCAGTACTTC.

This chain connects TRBV10-3 to TRBJ2-6, with D unclear. V lost 3 bases to trimming and J lost 0 bases, with 6 bases between them. CDR1 is ENHRY, CDR2 SYGVKD, per germline. The CDR3 has 15 amino acids. The CDR3 region has the DNA TGTGCCATCAGTGATCACAACTCTGGGGCCAACGTCCTGACTTTC. Translating gives CAISDHNSGANVLTF.